A single TCR beta chain is shown here with its context. The data stem from a study of blood T cell repertoires in COVID-19. Repertoires were generated with immunoSEQ multiplex PCR, while TCRdb's copy carries only in-frame clones and drops some. The profile covers fewer than 300,000 clones, with 70% to 90% appearing a single time and 10% to 15% taken by the ten largest. The CDR3 sequence is 18 residues long. V was pared by 1 base and J by 2 bases, with 18 bases between. The germline CDR1 and CDR2 sequences are LNHNV and YYDKDF (reference sequence). This clonotype was obtained from a woman under 40 with COVID-19, enrolled during active disease. Sequenced input: peripheral blood. The rearrangement uses TRBV15 and TRBJ1-3; D gene unclear. CDR3 protein: CATSRGLQTIPAGNTIYF. CDR3 nucleotides: TGTGCCACCAGCAGAGGGCTTCAAACCATCCCCGCTGGAAACACCATATATTTT.